The 13 T cell receptor beta chains presented below share a single source sample, sequenced in a study of shared clonotypes between healthy human individuals. Assay: immunoSEQ multiplex PCR; the TCRdb copy retains only in-frame clones and omits some. Seen here are 1.5 million to 2.5 million clones, about 95% observed once, and the top ten hold 1.2%. The naive CD8 population came from CD45RO-negative cells selected for CCR7, without terminally differentiated effector memory CD45RA+ cells. Material for sequencing was naive CD8+ T cells sorted from blood. These receptors were obtained from a man aged 18 to 30 in good health.

This rearrangement joins TRBV11-3 to TRBJ2-7; 12 bases map to TRBD2. This CDR3 region has 17 residues. Germline V gives CDR1 SGHNT, CDR2 YENEEA. Unmatched junction bases numbered 10, after V lost 5 bases and J lost 2 bases. The CDR3 sequence: CASSPSSGGAKTYEQYF. The CDR3 nucleotides are TGTGCCAGCAGCCCTTCTAGCGGGGGGGCCAAGACCTACGAGCAGTACTTC.

The rearrangement links TRBV7-2 to TRBJ2-1; the D gene is possibly TRBD1 (6 bases). CDR1 is SGHTA, CDR2 FQGNSA, per germline. Between the trimmed V and J ends, which lost 6 bases and 9 bases, there was a span of 15 bases. This CDR3 is built from 13 residues. In DNA form, the CDR3 reads TGTGCCAGCAGTCAGGGGTGGGCTCCTGAGCAGTTCTTC. Protein product: CASSQGWAPEQFF. Filled out from reference TRBV7-2 and TRBJ2-1, the complete variable domain reads GAGVSQSPSNKVTEKGKDVELRCDPISGHTALYWYRQSLGQGLEFLIYFQGNSAPDKSGLPSDRFSAERTGGSVSTLTIQRTQQEDSAVYLCASSQGWAPEQFFGPGTRLTVL.

Here the CDR3 DNA reads TGTGCCAGCAGCTCGGGACTAGGGGTCTACAATGAGCAGTTCTTC. Its translation is CASSSGLGVYNEQFF. The chain combines TRBV7-9 with TRBJ2-1; TRBD2 aligns across 8 bases. The V gene end was trimmed by 4 bases and the J gene end by 3 bases; junction bases not matched to a gene: 5. This CDR3 has 15 amino acids. Germline loops: CDR1 SEHNR, CDR2 FQNEAQ (reference sequence).

The chain combines TRBV6-6 with TRBJ2-1; TRBD2 matches 8 bases. The V segment lost 6 bases and the J segment 3 bases; nucleotides outside the gene matches: 7. Germline V gene lookup returns CDR1 MNHNY and CDR2 SVGAGI (reference sequence). This CDR3 has 15 residues. The CDR3 DNA reads TGTGCCAGCAGCACACTAGCGGAGCGCTACAATGAGCAGTTCTTC. This codes for CASSTLAERYNEQFF.

The table lists this clone with a count of one. This chain connects TRBV4-3 to TRBJ1-1; 9 nucleotides match TRBD1. Germline V gene data show CDR1 as LGHNA and CDR2 as YSLEER. CDR3 length: 14 amino acids. V lost 1 base and J lost 6; bases outside the gene matches: 3. The DNA for the CDR3 is TGCGCCAGCAGCCAAGCCGGGACAGGGCCTGAAGCTTTCTTT. Protein: CASSQAGTGPEAFF.

The chain carries TRBV5-1 and TRBJ2-5; 9 nucleotides align to TRBD1. Per the germline V gene, CDR1 is SGHRS and CDR2 is YFSETQ. V shed 3 bases, J shed 5 bases, and the junction held 5 bases outside the gene matches. This CDR3 contains 14 residues. CDR3 in DNA: TGCGCCAGCAGCTACTGGGACAGGGAGGAGACCCAGTACTTC. This translates into CASSYWDREETQYF. The entire variable domain, with the rest obtained from reference TRBV5-1 and TRBJ2-5, is as follows: KAGVTQTPRYLIKTRGQQVTLSCSPISGHRSVSWYQQTPGQGLQFLFEYFSETQRNKGNFPGRFSGRQFSNSRSEMNVSTLELGDSALYLCASSYWDREETQYFGPGTRLLVL.

Note on this clone: Other DNA sequences of this sample code for an identical CDR3. V gene TRBV28 combines with J gene TRBJ2-2; no definite D call. Trimming removed 3 bases at V and 1 base at J, with 3 bases between. The germline gives CDR1 MDHEN, CDR2 SYDVKM. This CDR3 is 13 amino acids long. CDR3 DNA: TGTGCCAGCAGTTTGGGGAACACCGGGGAGCTGTTTTTT. Its protein is CASSLGNTGELFF.

V is TRBV5-1 and J is TRBJ2-2; D remains ambiguous. Germline CDR1 reads SGHRS; CDR2 reads YFSETQ. Trimming cost V 0 bases and J 0 bases, with 6 bases left between them. The CDR3 is made up of 15 amino acids. The CDR3 DNA follows: TGCGCCAGCAGCTTGGAGACTTCGAACACCGGGGAGCTGTTTTTT. It codes for CASSLETSNTGELFF.

This chain's CDR3 is CASSLSSGATSYEQYF. DNA of the CDR3: TGCGCCAGCAGCCTAAGTTCTGGGGCCACATCCTACGAGCAGTACTTC. This chain joins TRBV4-1 and TRBJ2-7, with D maybe TRBD1 (5 bases). Trimming cost V 4 bases and J 1 base, with 17 bases left between them. Germline CDR1 MGHRA, CDR2 YSYEKL. CDR3 size: 16 residues.

This clone appeared a single time. This chain uses TRBV7-9 with TRBJ2-5; D may be TRBD1 or TRBD2 (5 bases each). V dropped 1 base and J dropped 4 bases, with 19 bases sitting between them. This CDR3 has 17 amino acids. The germline CDR1 and CDR2 sequences are SEHNR and FQNEAQ (reference sequence). The CDR3: CASSLGGETPPGETQYF. Written as DNA, the CDR3 is TGTGCCAGCAGCTTAGGAGGGGAGACACCGCCGGGAGAGACCCAGTACTTC. The full variable domain, in which reference TRBV7-9 and TRBJ2-5 provide the parts outside the CDR3, is DTGVSQNPRHKITKRGQNVTFRCDPISEHNRLYWYRQTLGQGPEFLTYFQNEAQLEKSRLLSDRFSAERPKGSFSTLEIQRTEQGDSAMYLCASSLGGETPPGETQYFGPGTRLLVL.

V is TRBV27 and J is TRBJ2-1, with 8 bases aligning to TRBD2. The CDR3 is 13 residues long. V was clipped by 4 bases and J by 13 bases; unmatched bases: 9. Germline CDR1 is MNHEY and CDR2 is SMNVEV (reference sequence). In DNA, the CDR3 is TGTGCCAGCAGTTCCAGACTAGCGCCATATCAGTTCTTC. Protein product: CASSSRLAPYQFF.

As to this clone: Within the sample, other DNA sequences also encode this same CDR3. V is TRBV13 and J is TRBJ2-7; D may be TRBD1 (6 bases). CDR3 size: 12 residues. V was clipped by 1 base and J by 5 bases, with 6 bases between them. Germline V gene data show CDR1 as PRHDT and CDR2 as FYEKMQ (reference sequence). The CDR3 sequence: CASSLDRDEQYF. The CDR3 DNA reads as TGTGCCAGCAGCTTAGACAGGGACGAGCAGTACTTC.

V and J are TRBV10-3 and TRBJ2-5; D ambiguous. The CDR3 has 16 residues. V lost 3 bases and J lost 4, with 18 bases in between. Germline V lookup: CDR1 ENHRY, CDR2 SYGVKD. This CDR3 reads CAISDPLGQDPETQYF. CDR3 nucleotide sequence: TGTGCCATCAGTGACCCTCTTGGGCAGGACCCAGAGACCCAGTACTTC.